This is a list of T cell receptor beta chains from one sample in a study of shared clonotypes between healthy human individuals. The repertoire was sequenced with immunoSEQ multiplex PCR; TCRdb's copy has only in-frame clones and lacks some. This table has approximately 500,000 clones, over 60% appearing once. Input material: PBMCs. These receptors were collected from a woman between 40 and 55 years old in good health. Some clones in this sample may be carry-over from other donors' samples. CDR3s leave out the opening cysteine and the closing phenylalanine or tryptophan. Rows give clone size only sometimes, using once, few, many, or a class for an expanded clone.

>NA|TRBJ2-3|TRBV27
ASNKAGVVDTQY
>NA|TRBJ2-7|TRBV15
ATSPRVSYEQY
>NA|TRBJ1-2|TRBV6-4
ASSGGQGTGYT
>NA|TRBJ2-3|TRBV7-9
ASSPVPGSSTDTQY
>once|TRBJ1-5|TRBV7-9
ASSSSQGQPQH
>NA|TRBJ2-3|TRBV30
AWSVGGGTDTQY
>many|TRBJ1-5|TRBV2
ASSPDRGYQPQH
>NA|TRBJ2-2|TRBV5-1
ASSLLSRANTGELF
>NA|TRBJ2-7|TRBV19
ASSPRLDRTYEQY
>NA|TRBJ2-1|TRBV7-9
ASSPRYSGTELHNEQF
>NA|TRBJ2-7|TRBV11-2
ASSLVPEEGEQY
>NA|TRBJ1-3|TRBV6-5
ASSYTLKGNTIY
>NA|TRBJ2-1|TRBV28
ASSFDGAGADEQF
>NA|TRBJ1-2|TRBV6-5
ASSPEGFGGYT
>NA|TRBJ2-1|TRBV6-1
ASESGQDYNEQF
>NA|TRBJ2-5|TRBV6-5
ASSYLTVSGETQY
>once|TRBJ2-7|TRBV28
ASMEGANLLLGPY
>NA|TRBJ1-2|TRBV7-2
ASSLGSGNPYGYT
>NA|TRBJ2-6|TRBV6-4
ASSETGSGANVLT
>NA|TRBJ1-3|TRBV5-4
ASSLDPRSGNTIY
>NA|TRBJ2-1|TRBV19
ASSMSAGSYNEQF
>NA|TRBJ2-1|TRBV5-6
ASRAGTGSYNEQF
>NA|TRBJ2-5|TRBV2
ASRRGGGGPQETQY
>few|TRBJ1-6|TRBV7-6
ASSLGTGNSPLH
>few|TRBJ1-1|TRBV30
AWSVSRGKAF
>once|TRBJ2-2|TRBV11-2
ASSFPRIYTGELF
>NA|TRBJ2-7|TRBV6-1
ASSVEGFPYEQY
>NA|TRBJ2-7|TRBV15
ATSRDLVLVHEQY
>NA|TRBJ2-3|TRBV7-9
ASSLDAGPGPSSTDTQY
>NA|TRBJ1-2|TRBV6-1
ASSEEWFPYYGYT
>NA|TRBJ2-5|TRBV5-6
ASSPERAGGETQY
>NA|TRBJ2-7|TRBV5-4
ASSLDRATYEQY